A selection of T cell receptor beta chains follows, all from one sample in a study of T cells in Graves' hyperthyroidism and ophthalmopathy. A single record per CDR3 protein comes from TCRdb applying MiXCR to the multiplex PCR reads. The table lists a few hundred thousand distinct CDR3 sequences, 14% of them singletons. Sequencing input: blood. The receptors here all came from a woman in her thirties or forties with Graves' hyperthyroidism. The CDR3 runs from the conserved cysteine through the conserved F or W. A D gene is named only where the DNA matches it firmly. Clone size appears in some rows only: once, few, many, or a class for an expanded clone.

clone_size d_call j_call cdr3_length v_call cdr3_aa cdr3_nt
few - TRBJ1-1 15 TRBV13 CASSLGGQTNTEAFF TGTGCCAGCAGCTTAGGAGGACAGACCAACACTGAAGCTTTCTTT
many TRBD2 TRBJ2-2 14 TRBV11-2 CASKKREGTGELFF TGTGCCAGCAAGAAGCGGGAGGGCACCGGGGAGCTGTTTTTT
many TRBD1 TRBJ1-1 14 TRBV5-1 CASSSQGEDTEAFF TGCGCCAGCAGCTCACAGGGGGAAGACACTGAAGCTTTCTTT
- TRBD1 TRBJ2-7 14 TRBV28 CASSSWTGAYEQYF TGTGCCAGCAGTAGCTGGACAGGGGCCTACGAGCAGTACTTC
many TRBD1 TRBJ1-1 16 TRBV7-8 CASSLPRDRANTEAFF TGTGCCAGCAGCTTACCACGAGACAGGGCGAACACTGAAGCTTTCTTT
many TRBD2 TRBJ2-3 17 TRBV3-1 CASSLGSSGTSTDTQYF TGTGCCAGCAGCCTAGGGAGTAGCGGGACTAGCACAGATACGCAGTATTTT
many TRBD2 TRBJ2-3 20 TRBV27 CASSPGPIGLAGDYTDTQYF TGTGCCAGCAGTCCCGGGCCCATTGGACTAGCGGGGGACTACACAGATACGCAGTATTTT
many TRBD1 TRBJ1-3 16 TRBV20-1 CSASDGQGVAGNTIYF TGCAGTGCTAGTGATGGACAGGGGGTTGCTGGAAACACCATATATTTT
many - TRBJ2-7 12 TRBV3-1 CASSQEGRRQYF TGTGCCAGCAGCCAAGAAGGGCGGCGGCAGTACTTC
many - TRBJ1-2 13 TRBV2 CASSGGPSYGYTF TGTGCCAGCAGTGGCGGGCCGTCCTATGGCTACACCTTC
many TRBD1 TRBJ1-1 13 TRBV20-1 CSALRGPGTEAFF TGCAGTGCTTTAAGGGGGCCGGGGACTGAAGCTTTCTTT
many - TRBJ2-1 16 TRBV6-1 CASSERVRTAYNEQFF TGTGCCAGCAGTGAAAGGGTCAGGACAGCCTACAATGAGCAGTTCTTC
many TRBD1 TRBJ2-7 13 TRBV27 CASARTGAYEQYF TGTGCCAGCGCTCGGACAGGGGCCTACGAGCAGTACTTC
many - TRBJ1-2 12 TRBV2 CASTEAGYGYTF TGTGCCTCGACCGAGGCGGGTTATGGCTACACCTTC
few - TRBJ2-1 12 TRBV19 CASSIVEAEQFF TGTGCCAGTAGTATCGTGGAGGCTGAGCAGTTCTTC